This TCR beta chain originates from a study of Ad26.COV2.S vaccination and SARS-CoV-2 variants. Across the study: As a participant in COV1001, the donor was in the Ad26.COV2.S trial arm. Study-level results: It was reported that spike-specific CD8+ and CD4+ T cell responses were substantially broad after vaccination. Compared with placebo recipients, vaccine recipients had higher spike-specific TCR breadth. Possible underestimation of total T cell responses by the TCR breadth and depth analyses was noted.

Germline V gene sequence: CDR1 SEHNR, CDR2 FQNEAQ (reference sequence). Trimming took off 5 bases at V and 1 base at J, with 11 bases between the two ends. The CDR3 consists of 14 residues. The sample's treatment: roughly 18 received Ad26.COV2.S at low or high dose, single or two shots; several received placebo; per-sample allocation not given. Specimens were obtained on day 63 following the first vaccine or placebo injection. Method: immunoSEQ multiplex PCR; TCRdb's copy keeps in-frame clones and lacks some. The sample holds a few hundred thousand clones, more than 75% seen once. This clone turned up a few times. Its specificity is not known.

The specimen comprised peripheral blood, sampled in a trial of Ad26.COV2.S vaccine versus placebo. This TCR came from a person between 18 and 65 years old who received the Ad26.COV2.S COVID-19 vaccine or a placebo. The rearrangement joins TRBV7-9 to TRBJ1-1; D not resolved. In DNA form, the CDR3 reads TGTGCCAGCAGCCCGCCCCCGCAGAACACTGAAGCTTTCTTT. Translated: CASSPPPQNTEAFF.